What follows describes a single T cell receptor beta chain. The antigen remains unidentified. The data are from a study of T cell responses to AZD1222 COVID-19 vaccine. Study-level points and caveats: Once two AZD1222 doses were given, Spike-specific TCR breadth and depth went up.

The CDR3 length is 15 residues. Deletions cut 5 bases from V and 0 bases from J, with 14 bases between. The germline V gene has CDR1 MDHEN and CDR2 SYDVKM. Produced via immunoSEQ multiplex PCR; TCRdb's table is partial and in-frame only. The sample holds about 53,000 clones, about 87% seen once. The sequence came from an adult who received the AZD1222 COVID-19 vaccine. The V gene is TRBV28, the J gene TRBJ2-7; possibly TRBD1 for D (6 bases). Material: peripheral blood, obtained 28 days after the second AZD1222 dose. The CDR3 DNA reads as TGTGCCAGCAGTCAGCAGGGGTTCACCTCCTACGAGCAGTACTTC. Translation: CASSQQGFTSYEQYF.